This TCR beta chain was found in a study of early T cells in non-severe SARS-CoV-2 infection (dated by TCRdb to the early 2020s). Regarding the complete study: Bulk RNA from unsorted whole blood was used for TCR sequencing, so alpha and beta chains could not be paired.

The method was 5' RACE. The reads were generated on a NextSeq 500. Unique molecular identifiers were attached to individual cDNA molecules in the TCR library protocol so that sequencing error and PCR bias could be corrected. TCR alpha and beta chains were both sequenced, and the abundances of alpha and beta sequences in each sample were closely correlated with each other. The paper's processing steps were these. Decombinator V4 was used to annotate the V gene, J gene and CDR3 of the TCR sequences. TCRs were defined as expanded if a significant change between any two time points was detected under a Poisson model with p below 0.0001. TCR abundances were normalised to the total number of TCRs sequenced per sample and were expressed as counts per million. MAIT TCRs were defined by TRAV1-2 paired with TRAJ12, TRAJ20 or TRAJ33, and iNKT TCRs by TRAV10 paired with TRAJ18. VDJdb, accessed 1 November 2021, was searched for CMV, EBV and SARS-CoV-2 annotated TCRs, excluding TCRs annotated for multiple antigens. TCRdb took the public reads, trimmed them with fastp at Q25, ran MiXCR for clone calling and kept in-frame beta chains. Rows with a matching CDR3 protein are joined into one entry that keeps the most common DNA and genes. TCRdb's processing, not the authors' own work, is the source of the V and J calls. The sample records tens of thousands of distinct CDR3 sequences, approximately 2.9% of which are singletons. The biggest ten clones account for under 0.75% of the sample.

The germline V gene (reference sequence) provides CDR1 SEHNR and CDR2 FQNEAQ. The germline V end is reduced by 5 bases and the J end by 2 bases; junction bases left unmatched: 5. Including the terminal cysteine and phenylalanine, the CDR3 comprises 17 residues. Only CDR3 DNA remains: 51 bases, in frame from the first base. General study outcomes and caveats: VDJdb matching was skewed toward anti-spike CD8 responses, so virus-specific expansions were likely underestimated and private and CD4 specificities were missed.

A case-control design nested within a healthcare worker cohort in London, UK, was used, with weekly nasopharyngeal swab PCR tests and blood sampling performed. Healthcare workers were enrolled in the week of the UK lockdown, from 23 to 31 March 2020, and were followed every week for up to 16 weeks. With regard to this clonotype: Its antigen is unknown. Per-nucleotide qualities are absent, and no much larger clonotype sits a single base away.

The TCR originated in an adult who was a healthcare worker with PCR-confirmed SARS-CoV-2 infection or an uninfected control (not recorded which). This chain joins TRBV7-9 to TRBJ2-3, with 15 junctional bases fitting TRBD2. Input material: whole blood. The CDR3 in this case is CASSQGLAGGHTDTQYF. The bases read TGTGCCAGCAGCCAGGGACTAGCGGGGGGCCACACAGATACGCAGTATTTT.